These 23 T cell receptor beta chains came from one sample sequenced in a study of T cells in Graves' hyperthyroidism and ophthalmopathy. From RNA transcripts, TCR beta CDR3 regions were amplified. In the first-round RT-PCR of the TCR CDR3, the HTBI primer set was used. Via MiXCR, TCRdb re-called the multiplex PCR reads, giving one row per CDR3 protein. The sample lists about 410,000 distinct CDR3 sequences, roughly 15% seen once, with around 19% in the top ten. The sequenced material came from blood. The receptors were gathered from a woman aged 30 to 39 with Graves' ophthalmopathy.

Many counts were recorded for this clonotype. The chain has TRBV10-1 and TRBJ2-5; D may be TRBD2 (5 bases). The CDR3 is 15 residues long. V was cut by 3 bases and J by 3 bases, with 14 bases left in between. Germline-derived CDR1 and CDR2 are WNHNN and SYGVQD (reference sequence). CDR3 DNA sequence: TGCGCCAGCAGTGATCCGACGGACTTAGAAGAGACCCAGTACTTC. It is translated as CASSDPTDLEETQYF.

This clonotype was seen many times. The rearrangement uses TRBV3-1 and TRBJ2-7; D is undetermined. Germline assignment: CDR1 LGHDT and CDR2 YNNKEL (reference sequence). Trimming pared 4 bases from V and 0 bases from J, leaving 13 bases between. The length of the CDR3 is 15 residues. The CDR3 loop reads CASSLWTPSSYEQYF. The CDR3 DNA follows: TGTGCCAGCAGCCTCTGGACGCCAAGCTCCTACGAGCAGTACTTC.

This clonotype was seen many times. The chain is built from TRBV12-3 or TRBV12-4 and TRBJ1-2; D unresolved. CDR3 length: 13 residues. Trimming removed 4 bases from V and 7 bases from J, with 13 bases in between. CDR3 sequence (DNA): TGTGCCAGCAGTTCGGGTGGGGTTCGTGGCTACACCTTC. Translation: CASSSGGVRGYTF.

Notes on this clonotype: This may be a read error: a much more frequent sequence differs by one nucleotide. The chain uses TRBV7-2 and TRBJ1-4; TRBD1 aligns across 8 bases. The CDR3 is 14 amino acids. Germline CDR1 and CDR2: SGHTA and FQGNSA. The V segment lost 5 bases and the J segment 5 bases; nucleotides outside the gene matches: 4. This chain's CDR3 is CASSGGQDNEKLFF. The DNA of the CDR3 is TGTGCCAGCAGCGGGGGACAGGACAATGAAAAACTGTTTTTT.

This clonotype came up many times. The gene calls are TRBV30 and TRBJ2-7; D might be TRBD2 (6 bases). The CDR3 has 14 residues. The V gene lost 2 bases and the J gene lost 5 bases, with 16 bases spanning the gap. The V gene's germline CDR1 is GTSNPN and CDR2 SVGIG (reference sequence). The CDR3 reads CAWSRGIDPNEQYF. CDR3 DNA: TGTGCCTGGAGTCGGGGGATTGATCCTAACGAGCAGTACTTC.

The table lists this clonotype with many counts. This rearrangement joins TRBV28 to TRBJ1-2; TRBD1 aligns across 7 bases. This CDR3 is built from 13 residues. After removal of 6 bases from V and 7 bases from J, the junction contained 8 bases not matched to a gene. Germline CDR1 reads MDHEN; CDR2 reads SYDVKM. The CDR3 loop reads CASSLDRVRGYTF. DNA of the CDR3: TGTGCCAGCAGCCTCGACAGGGTTCGTGGCTACACCTTC.

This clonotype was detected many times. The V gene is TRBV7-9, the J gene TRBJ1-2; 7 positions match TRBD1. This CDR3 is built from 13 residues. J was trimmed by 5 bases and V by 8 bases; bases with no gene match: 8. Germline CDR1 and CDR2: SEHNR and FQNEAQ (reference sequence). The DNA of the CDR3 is TGTGCCAGCCTGGGACAGCAGCGTTATGGCTACACCTTC. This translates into CASLGQQRYGYTF.

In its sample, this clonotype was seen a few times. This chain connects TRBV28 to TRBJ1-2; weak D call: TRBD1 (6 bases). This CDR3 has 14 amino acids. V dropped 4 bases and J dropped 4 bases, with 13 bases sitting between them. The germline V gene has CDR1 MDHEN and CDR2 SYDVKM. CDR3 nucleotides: TGTGCCAGCAGTTACCGGGGGGCCCCCTATGGCTACACCTTC. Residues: CASSYRGAPYGYTF.

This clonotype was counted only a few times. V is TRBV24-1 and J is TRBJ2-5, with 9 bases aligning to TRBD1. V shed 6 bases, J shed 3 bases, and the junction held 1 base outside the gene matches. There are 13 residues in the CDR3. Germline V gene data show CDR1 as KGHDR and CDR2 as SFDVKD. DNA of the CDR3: TGTGCCACCAGTAGGACAGGGGAAGAGACCCAGTACTTC. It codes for CATSRTGEETQYF.

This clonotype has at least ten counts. DNA for the CDR3: TGTGCCAGCAGCCAGAGAACAGGGGGTGCGGCCGGGGAGCTGTTTTTT. It encodes CASSQRTGGAAGELFF. The rearrangement joins TRBV5-6 to TRBJ2-2, with 8 bases lining up with TRBD1. Unmatched junction bases numbered 11, after V lost 4 bases and J lost 6 bases. CDR1 SGHDT and CDR2 YYEEEE come from the germline V gene. The CDR3 is made up of 16 amino acids.

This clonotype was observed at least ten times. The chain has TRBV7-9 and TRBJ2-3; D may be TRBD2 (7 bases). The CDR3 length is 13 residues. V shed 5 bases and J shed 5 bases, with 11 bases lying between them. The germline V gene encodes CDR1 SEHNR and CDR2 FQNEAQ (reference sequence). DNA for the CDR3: TGTGCCAGCAGCGCGAGGGGGGGAGATACGCAGTATTTT. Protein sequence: CASSARGGDTQYF.

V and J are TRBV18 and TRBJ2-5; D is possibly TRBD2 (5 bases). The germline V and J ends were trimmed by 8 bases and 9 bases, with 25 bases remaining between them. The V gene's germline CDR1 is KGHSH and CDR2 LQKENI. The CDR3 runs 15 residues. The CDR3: CASRRVGAASEAQYF. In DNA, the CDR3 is TGTGCCAGCCGACGTGTAGGAGCGGCGTCGGAGGCCCAGTACTTC.

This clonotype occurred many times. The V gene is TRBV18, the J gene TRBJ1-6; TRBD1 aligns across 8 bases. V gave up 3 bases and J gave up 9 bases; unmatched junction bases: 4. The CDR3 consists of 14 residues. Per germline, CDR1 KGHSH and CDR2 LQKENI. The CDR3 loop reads CASSPDRVVSPLHF. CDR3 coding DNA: TGTGCCAGCTCACCGGACAGGGTAGTTTCACCCCTCCACTTT.

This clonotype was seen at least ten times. The CDR3 region is CASSFRPAYEQYF. CDR3 bases: TGTGCCAGCAGCTTTAGGCCAGCCTACGAGCAGTACTTC. The rearrangement uses TRBV7-8 and TRBJ2-7; no clear D. Germline CDR1 is SGHVS and CDR2 is FQNEAQ. Deletions cut 3 bases from V and 2 bases from J, with 8 bases between. This CDR3 has 13 residues.

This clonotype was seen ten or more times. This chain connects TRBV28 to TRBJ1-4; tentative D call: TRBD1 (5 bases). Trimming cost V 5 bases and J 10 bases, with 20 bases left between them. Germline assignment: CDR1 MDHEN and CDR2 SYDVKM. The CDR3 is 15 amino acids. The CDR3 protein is CASSPVRGGVGKLFF. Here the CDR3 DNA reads TGTGCCAGCAGTCCTGTCAGAGGAGGGGTCGGAAAACTGTTTTTT.

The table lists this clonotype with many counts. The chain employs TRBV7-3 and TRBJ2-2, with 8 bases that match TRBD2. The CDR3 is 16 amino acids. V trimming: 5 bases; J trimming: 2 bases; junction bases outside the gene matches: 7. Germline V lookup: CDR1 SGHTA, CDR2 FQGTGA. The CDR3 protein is CASSQGLVYNTGELFF. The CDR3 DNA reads TGTGCCAGCAGCCAGGGACTAGTTTATAACACCGGGGAGCTGTTTTTT.

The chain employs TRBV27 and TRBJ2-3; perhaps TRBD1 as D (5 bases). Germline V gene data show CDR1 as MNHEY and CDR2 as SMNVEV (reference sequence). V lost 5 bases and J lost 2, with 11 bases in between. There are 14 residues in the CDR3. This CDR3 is CASSVDSFTDTQYF. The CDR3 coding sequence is TGTGCCAGCAGTGTCGACAGCTTCACAGATACGCAGTATTTT.

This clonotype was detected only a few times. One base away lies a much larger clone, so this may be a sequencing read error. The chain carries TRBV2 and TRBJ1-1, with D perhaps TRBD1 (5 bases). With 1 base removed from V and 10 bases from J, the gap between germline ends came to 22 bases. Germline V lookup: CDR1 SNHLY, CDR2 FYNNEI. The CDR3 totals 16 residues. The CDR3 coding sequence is TGTGCCAGCAGTGAAGACGGGGTGGCGGGGGTCCCTGTAGCTTTCTTT. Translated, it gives CASSEDGVAGVPVAFF.

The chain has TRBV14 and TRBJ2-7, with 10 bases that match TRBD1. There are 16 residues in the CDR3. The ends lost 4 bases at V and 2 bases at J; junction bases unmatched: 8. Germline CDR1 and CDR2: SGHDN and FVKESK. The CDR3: CASSLSGTGVPYEQYF. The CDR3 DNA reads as TGTGCCAGCAGCCTCTCCGGGACAGGGGTCCCCTACGAGCAGTACTTC.

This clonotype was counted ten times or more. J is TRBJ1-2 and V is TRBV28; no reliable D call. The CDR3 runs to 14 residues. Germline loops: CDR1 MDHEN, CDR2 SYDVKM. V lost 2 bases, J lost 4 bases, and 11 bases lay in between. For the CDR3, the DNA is TGTGCCAGCAGTTTACCGGACGGTGGCTATGGCTACACCTTC. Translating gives CASSLPDGGYGYTF.

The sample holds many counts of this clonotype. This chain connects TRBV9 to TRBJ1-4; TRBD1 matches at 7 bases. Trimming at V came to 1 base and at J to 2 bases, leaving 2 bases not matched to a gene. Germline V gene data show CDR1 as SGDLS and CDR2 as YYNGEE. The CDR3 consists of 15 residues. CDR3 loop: CASSVTGATNEKLFF. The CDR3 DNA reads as TGTGCCAGCAGCGTAACAGGGGCTACTAATGAAAAACTGTTTTTT.

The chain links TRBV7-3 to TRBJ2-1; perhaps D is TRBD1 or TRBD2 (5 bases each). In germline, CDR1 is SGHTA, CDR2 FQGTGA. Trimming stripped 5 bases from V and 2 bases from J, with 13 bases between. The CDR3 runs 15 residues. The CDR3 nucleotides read TGTGCCAGCAGCCCAAAGGGGAGTACCTACAATGAGCAGTTCTTC. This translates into CASSPKGSTYNEQFF.

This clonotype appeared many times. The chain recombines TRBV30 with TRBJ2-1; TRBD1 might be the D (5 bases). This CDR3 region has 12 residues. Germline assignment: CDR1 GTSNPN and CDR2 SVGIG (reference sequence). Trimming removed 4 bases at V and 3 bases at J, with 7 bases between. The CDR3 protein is CAWIQGYNEQFF. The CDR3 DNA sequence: TGTGCCTGGATCCAGGGCTACAATGAGCAGTTCTTC.